The 11 T cell receptor beta chains given below trace back to one sample, sequenced in a study of neurological immune-mediated disorders. TCRdb processed the 5' RACE reads anew with MiXCR; each CDR3 protein has one entry. Of about 95,000 distinct CDR3 sequences in the sample, 3% to 4.5% were seen once. The sample taken for sequencing was PBMCs. These receptors were collected from a woman aged 18-29 years with multiple sclerosis.

This clonotype was recorded at least ten times. The gene calls are TRBV9 and TRBJ2-1; 8 positions match TRBD2. Trimming removed 3 bases from V and 7 bases from J; junction bases left unmatched: 9. CDR3 length: 15 residues. Germline CDR1 and CDR2: SGDLS and YYNGEE. As DNA, the CDR3 is TGTGCCAGCAGCGCCCTAGCGGGCGCGGATAATGAGCAGTTCTTC. Encoded protein: CASSALAGADNEQFF.

This clonotype was seen many times. V gene TRBV29-1 combines with J gene TRBJ1-1; D possibly corresponds to TRBD1 (6 bases). The CDR3 length is 13 residues. With 6 bases removed from V and 0 bases from J, the gap between germline ends came to 11 bases. Germline-derived CDR1 and CDR2 are SQVTM and ANQGSEA. The CDR3 nucleotides are TGCAGCGTGGTGGACAGCTTGAACACTGAAGCTTTCTTT. Its translation is CSVVDSLNTEAFF.

Many counts were recorded for this clonotype. This chain uses TRBV20-1 with TRBJ2-7, with D possibly called TRBD1 or TRBD2 (6 bases each). The germline V and J ends were trimmed by 5 bases and 7 bases, with 21 bases remaining between them. This CDR3 has 14 residues. Germline CDR1 reads DFQATT; CDR2 reads SNEGSKA (reference sequence). DNA of the CDR3: TGCAGTGCTCCCCAAATCGGGGGCCCGGGGGAGCAGTACTTC. Its protein is CSAPQIGGPGEQYF.

The sample holds many counts of this clonotype. The V call is TRBV5-1, the J call TRBJ1-1, with 12 bases aligning to TRBD1. The germline CDR1 and CDR2 sequences are SGHRS and YFSETQ. V was pared by 4 bases and J by 1 base, with 2 bases of the junction left unmatched. The CDR3 is 15 residues long. The CDR3 spells CASSPGQGANTEAFF. The CDR3 nucleotides read TGCGCCAGCAGCCCGGGACAGGGGGCGAACACTGAAGCTTTCTTT.

This clonotype was seen repeatedly, ten times or more. J is TRBJ2-7 and V is TRBV20-1; D unclear. The V gene lost 6 bases and the J gene lost 0 bases, with 12 bases spanning the gap. The CDR3 spans 13 residues. The germline gives CDR1 DFQATT, CDR2 SNEGSKA (reference sequence). This CDR3 reads CSASPTDSYEQYF. The CDR3, as DNA: TGCAGTGCCTCTCCCACGGACTCCTACGAGCAGTACTTC.

This clonotype was seen ten or more times. This chain connects TRBV27 to TRBJ1-5; TRBD1 aligns across 7 bases. The CDR3 extends over 14 amino acids. From germline, CDR1 is MNHEY and CDR2 SMNVEV (reference sequence). V dropped 6 bases and J dropped 4; count of bases not matched to a gene: 6. CDR3 in amino acids: CASREGQPNQPQHF. The DNA for the CDR3 is TGTGCCAGCAGAGAGGGACAGCCAAATCAGCCCCAGCATTTT.

This clonotype was detected many times. This chain uses TRBV29-1 with TRBJ1-3; D remains unclear. The CDR3 totals 14 residues. CDR1 SQVTM and CDR2 ANQGSEA come from the germline V gene. The V gene lost 1 base and the J gene lost 0 bases, with 7 bases spanning the gap. The DNA of the CDR3 is TGCAGCGTTGAAGTTGGGGACTCTGGAAACACCATATATTTT. It encodes CSVEVGDSGNTIYF.

This clonotype occurred many times. This chain joins TRBV12-3 or TRBV12-4 and TRBJ1-1; D gene uncertain. The ends were cut back, 6 bases at V and 1 base at J, with 9 bases in the middle. The CDR3 spans 13 residues. In DNA, the CDR3 is TGTGCCAGCAGCCGGGCCTCGAACACTGAAGCTTTCTTT. As protein: CASSRASNTEAFF.

This clonotype was seen repeatedly, ten times or more. CDR3 sequence reads: CASRQEETQYF. For the CDR3, the DNA is TGCGCCAGTCGACAGGAAGAGACCCAGTACTTC. This rearrangement joins TRBV5-1 to TRBJ2-5, with D possibly TRBD1 on 6 matching bases. Germline V CDR1 and CDR2: SGHRS, YFSETQ. The CDR3 has 11 residues. Trimming shortened V by 8 bases and J by 3 bases, and 8 bases separated the two germline ends.

This clonotype was recorded at least ten times. The V and J genes are TRBV12-3 or TRBV12-4 and TRBJ2-7; 11 nucleotides align to TRBD1. CDR3 length: 15 amino acids. V was pared by 3 bases and J by 7 bases, with 8 bases of the junction left unmatched. The CDR3 DNA sequence: TGTGCCAGCAGTTTGCCCCTCGGGACAGGGGGTGAGCAGTACTTC. This encodes CASSLPLGTGGEQYF.

This clonotype occurred many times. V usage is TRBV7-8 and J usage is TRBJ2-7; 9 bases fit TRBD1. Germline V gives CDR1 SGHVS, CDR2 FQNEAQ. CDR3 length: 14 residues. V lost 6 bases, J lost 3 bases, and 6 bases stayed unmatched. CDR3 sequence: CASSRVGQGYEQYF. DNA for the CDR3: TGTGCCAGCAGTAGAGTGGGACAGGGCTACGAGCAGTACTTC.